This is a list of T cell receptor beta chains from one sample in a study of blood T cell repertoires in COVID-19. The assay was immunoSEQ multiplex PCR, and TCRdb's table has in-frame clones only and misses some. The table shows about 110,000 clones, with 70% to 85% occurring only once. Sequencing input: peripheral blood. The receptors stem from an elderly woman with active or convalescent COVID-19. The CDR3 runs from the conserved cysteine through the conserved F or W. D genes are given only for firm matches. Size tells how often a clone was seen (once, few, many) or the class of an expanded clone, and some rows leave it out.

V gene,J gene,D gene,CDR3 length,clone size,CDR3 DNA,CDR3 protein
TRBV7-2,TRBJ2-2,TRBD1,17,once,TGTGCCAGCAGCTTAGCTGGGACAGGGCTTAACACCGGGGAGCTGTTTTTT,CASSLAGTGLNTGELFF
TRBV19,TRBJ1-1,-,13,-,TGTGCCAGTAGTATGAGTTCGAACACTGAAGCTTTCTTT,CASSMSSNTEAFF
TRBV7-9,TRBJ1-4,TRBD1,17,-,TGTGCCAGCAGTCCCGGGACAGGGAGAAGAACTAATGAAAAACTGTTTTTT,CASSPGTGRRTNEKLFF
TRBV25-1,TRBJ1-5,TRBD1,16,once,TGTGCCAGGGACAGGGGAAGGTTTATACGCAATCAGCCCCAGCATTTT,CARDRGRFIRNQPQHF
TRBV28,TRBJ2-4,TRBD2,15,-,TGTGCCAGCAGTTTCCTAGCGGGAGGGCCCAACATTCAGTACTTC,CASSFLAGGPNIQYF
TRBV28,TRBJ2-7,TRBD2,18,-,TGTGCCAGCAGTTTCCCGGGACTAGCGGGAGTTCGGCCGGACGAGCAGTACTTC,CASSFPGLAGVRPDEQYF
TRBV27,TRBJ2-3,-,14,few,TGTGCCAGCAGTTTATCTGCCGGGATGGATACGCAGTATTTT,CASSLSAGMDTQYF
TRBV10-1,TRBJ2-3,-,13,-,TGCGCCAGCAGTGAGTCCCGGTCAGATACGCAGTATTTT,CASSESRSDTQYF
TRBV7-9,TRBJ2-2,TRBD2,16,-,TGTGCCAGCAGCCACGGGGGACTAGCGGGAGGCGGGGAGCTGTTTTTT,CASSHGGLAGGGELFF
TRBV11-2,TRBJ2-1,TRBD2,16,-,TGTGCCAGCAGACCCCTCCGCGGGAGAATTGGCTATGAGCAGTTCTTC,CASRPLRGRIGYEQFF
TRBV19,TRBJ2-5,-,14,-,TGTGCCAGTAGTGTTCCGGGGAGGCAAGAGACCCAGTACTTC,CASSVPGRQETQYF
TRBV5-4,TRBJ2-1,TRBD2,18,-,TGTGCCAGCAGCTTGAGCCGGCTAGCGGTAATCTCCTACAATGAGCAGTTCTTC,CASSLSRLAVISYNEQFF
TRBV3-1/TRBV3-2,TRBJ1-2,-,12,-,TGTGCCAGCAGCAGACAGTACTATGGCTACACCTTC,CASSRQYYGYTF
TRBV27,TRBJ2-7,TRBD2,16,-,TGTGCCAGCAGTTTATTAAGCGCGGGAGGTCTGCCCGAGCAGTACTTC,CASSLLSAGGLPEQYF
TRBV6-5,TRBJ2-6,-,15,-,TGTGCCAGCAGTTACGTGGCAGCTGGGGCCAACGTCCTGACTTTC,CASSYVAAGANVLTF
TRBV5-1,TRBJ1-6,TRBD1,16,-,TGCGCCAGCAGCTCGGGACAGGGCCTGAATAATTCACCCCTCCACTTT,CASSSGQGLNNSPLHF
TRBV7-9,TRBJ2-7,TRBD2,17,-,TGTGCCAGCAGCTGGAGGGCCGGGACTAGCGGGGCCTACGAGCAGTACTTC,CASSWRAGTSGAYEQYF
TRBV18,TRBJ2-7,-,14,-,TGTGCCAGCTCACCTGACAGGCAATCCTACGAGCAGTACTTC,CASSPDRQSYEQYF
TRBV29-1,TRBJ2-7,-,11,-,TGCAGCGTCGCACAGGTCGGGCAGCAGTACTTC,CSVAQVGQQYF
TRBV9,TRBJ2-6,-,15,-,TGTGCCAGCAGCCCAGGGGTAACTGGGGCCAACGTCCTGACTTTC,CASSPGVTGANVLTF
TRBV6-5,TRBJ1-6,-,14,few,TGTGCCAGCAGTTATAGACAGACAAATTCACCCCTCCACTTT,CASSYRQTNSPLHF
TRBV28,TRBJ1-6,-,15,-,TGTGCCAGCAGCGCTGCGGGATCTGGTAATTCACCCCTCCACTTT,CASSAAGSGNSPLHF
TRBV27,TRBJ2-3,TRBD2,15,-,TGTGCCAGCAGTTTAACCCAGACTAGCTATGGTACGCAGTATTTT,CASSLTQTSYGTQYF
TRBV11-2,TRBJ2-7,-,11,-,TGTGCCAGCAGCCAGGACTGGGAGCAGTACTTC,CASSQDWEQYF
TRBV6-5,TRBJ1-1,-,14,-,TGTGCCAGCAGTTACTCATATACACACACTGAAGCTTTCTTT,CASSYSYTHTEAFF
TRBV19,TRBJ1-2,TRBD1,13,-,TGTGCCAGTAGTACGGACAGGGGGTTTGGCTACACCTTC,CASSTDRGFGYTF